The 20 T cell receptor beta chains below all came from one sample that was sequenced in a study of human T cells and chemical hapten exposure. Individual cDNA molecules each carried unique molecular identifiers attached by the library. TCRdb re-derived calls from the reads in MiXCR, one entry per CDR3 protein. The sample lists about 120,000 distinct CDR3 sequences, approximately 9.3% occurring once. Whole blood that had not been fractionated was the source of extracted total RNA. The sample taken for sequencing was whole blood. Receptors were obtained from a human donor in good health. Some clones in this sample may be carry-over from other donors' samples.

The sample holds a few counts of this clonotype. The V call is TRBV18, the J call TRBJ2-7; 8 nucleotides align to TRBD1. This CDR3 contains 13 residues. CDR1 is KGHSH and CDR2 is LQKENI in the germline V gene. V dropped 4 bases and J dropped 2; count of bases not matched to a gene: 1. CDR3 loop: CASSQDRAYEQYF. The CDR3, as DNA: TGTGCCAGCTCACAGGACAGGGCCTACGAGCAGTACTTC.

This clonotype was found many times. V is TRBV9 and J is TRBJ2-1, with 7 bases identical to TRBD1. The ends lost 0 bases at V and 9 bases at J; junction bases unmatched: 21. From germline, CDR1 is SGDLS and CDR2 YYNGEE. This CDR3 comprises 19 residues. The CDR3 is CASSVVPKRTGDIYSEQFF. In nucleotides, the CDR3 is TGTGCCAGCAGCGTAGTTCCGAAGAGGACAGGTGATATTTATAGTGAGCAGTTCTTC.

The gene calls are TRBV20-1 and TRBJ2-3; TRBD2 matches at 9 bases. This CDR3 contains 16 residues. CDR1 DFQATT and CDR2 SNEGSKA come from the germline V gene (reference sequence). J gave up 2 bases and V 2 bases, and 8 bases lay outside the gene matches. In nucleotides, the CDR3 is TGCAGTGCTAGATCCTCTAGCGGGATGCCCACAGATACGCAGTATTTT. It specifies CSARSSSGMPTDTQYF.

This clonotype has more than one count but fewer than ten. This rearrangement joins TRBV19 to TRBJ2-7; 8 positions agree with TRBD1. V lost 9 bases and J lost 4; bases outside the gene matches: 11. There are 14 residues in the CDR3. Germline V lookup: CDR1 LNHDA, CDR2 SQIVND (reference sequence). CDR3 loop: CASTLGTGTYEQYF. The CDR3 DNA reads as TGTGCCAGCACTCTCGGGACAGGAACTTACGAGCAGTACTTC.

The chain is built from TRBV6-5 and TRBJ2-1, with D possibly matching TRBD2 (6 bases). The CDR3 is 15 amino acids. V lost 0 bases, J lost 6 bases, and 12 bases lay in between. Germline V gene lookup returns CDR1 MNHEY and CDR2 SVGAGI. The CDR3 DNA sequence: TGTGCCAGCAGTTACTCCCTACTAGCTTCCAATGAGCAGTTCTTC. This gives the protein CASSYSLLASNEQFF.

This clonotype was recorded a few times. This chain connects TRBV24-1 to TRBJ2-3, with 8 bases that match TRBD1. Germline CDR1 KGHDR, CDR2 SFDVKD. The trim removed 6 bases at V and 4 bases at J, leaving 2 bases unmatched. This CDR3 is 13 amino acids long. The CDR3 DNA follows: TGTGCCACCAGTTTACAGGGGGCAGATACGCAGTATTTT. Protein product: CATSLQGADTQYF.

This clonotype was picked up many times. The rearrangement joins TRBV29-1 to TRBJ2-3, with 11 bases fitting TRBD2. The CDR3 runs to 16 residues. CDR1 is SQVTM, CDR2 ANQGSEA, per germline. V shed 7 bases and J 4 bases; nucleotides not matched to a gene: 13. The CDR3 DNA reads as TGCAGCGGGGCCTCCACTAGCGGGAGTCGTTCAGATACGCAGTATTTT. It codes for CSGASTSGSRSDTQYF.

The chain carries TRBV6-6 and TRBJ2-5; tentative D call: TRBD2 (7 bases). V was trimmed by 5 bases and J by 5 bases, leaving 18 bases between them. Germline values: CDR1 MNHNY, CDR2 SVGAGI (reference sequence). This CDR3 has 15 residues. The CDR3: CASSSPSRGAETQYF. Written as DNA, the CDR3 is TGTGCCAGCAGTAGTCCAAGCCGGGGGGCGGAGACCCAGTACTTC.

This clonotype was observed a handful of times. The chain links TRBV19 to TRBJ1-5; D ambiguous. The CDR3 is 13 amino acids. CDR1 and CDR2 from the germline V gene are LNHDA and SQIVND (reference sequence). The germline V and J ends were trimmed by 9 bases and 3 bases, with 12 bases remaining between them. This CDR3 reads CASLPGFNQPQHF. The DNA of the CDR3 is TGTGCCAGCCTCCCGGGGTTCAATCAGCCCCAGCATTTT.

This clonotype was detected ten times or more. J is TRBJ2-1 and V is TRBV5-1, with a tentative D call TRBD1 (5 bases). This CDR3 is built from 14 residues. Trimming pared 2 bases from V and 4 bases from J, leaving 10 bases between. Germline V CDR1 and CDR2: SGHRS, YFSETQ. The CDR3 DNA reads as TGCGCCAGCAGCTTCGACCAGGGATACAATGAGCAGTTCTTC. Residues: CASSFDQGYNEQFF.

There are a few counts of this clonotype. The rearrangement uses TRBV5-5 and TRBJ2-3, with TRBD2 matching over 9 bases. The CDR3 consists of 16 residues. Germline-derived CDR1 and CDR2 are SGHKS and YYEKEE (reference sequence). With V trimmed by 1 base and J by 4 bases, 7 bases remained unmatched. CDR3 region: CASSLYPSGVPDTQYF. In DNA, the CDR3 is TGTGCCAGCAGCTTGTATCCTAGCGGGGTGCCAGATACGCAGTATTTT.

This clonotype was seen repeatedly, ten times or more. The J gene is TRBJ2-6, the V gene TRBV4-3; a weak D match, TRBD1 (6 bases). The CDR3 has 17 amino acids. Deletions cut 1 base from V and 0 bases from J, with 10 bases between. The germline V gene encodes CDR1 LGHNA and CDR2 YSLEER. The CDR3 here is CASSQAGTNSGANVLTF. The CDR3 DNA follows: TGCGCCAGCAGCCAAGCCGGGACAAACTCTGGGGCCAACGTCCTGACTTTC.

This chain joins TRBV9 and TRBJ2-3; 9 nucleotides align to TRBD2. This CDR3 spans 17 amino acids. J gave up 8 bases and V 1 base, and 14 bases lay outside the gene matches. Germline V gene lookup returns CDR1 SGDLS and CDR2 YYNGEE. Here the CDR3 DNA reads TGTGCCAGCAGCGTACAATTAGGCGGGGGGGCTCGGGGTACGCAGTATTTT. Protein sequence: CASSVQLGGGARGTQYF. Based on the CDR3 plus reference TRBV9 and TRBJ2-3, the full variable domain is DSGVTQTPKHLITATGQRVTLRCSPRSGDLSVYWYQQSLDQGLQFLIQYYNGEERAKGNILERFSAQQFPDLHSELNLSSLELGDSALYFCASSVQLGGGARGTQYFGPGTRLTVL.

The chain joins TRBV12-3 or TRBV12-4 to TRBJ1-2; 8 bases align to TRBD1. The CDR3 runs to 13 residues. J lost 6 bases, V lost 5 bases, and 5 bases had no gene match. The CDR3 here is CASSLDRDNGYTF. The CDR3 nucleotides read TGTGCCAGCAGTCTGGACAGGGACAATGGCTACACCTTC.

This clonotype was recorded at least ten times. The chain is built from TRBV25-1 and TRBJ1-4; D uncertain. Germline CDR1 and CDR2: MGHDK and SYGVNS. The CDR3 is made up of 13 amino acids. The V and J ends lost 4 bases and 6 bases respectively, with 9 bases between them. For the CDR3, the DNA is TGTGCCAGCAGTGTCGACACCGATGAAAAACTGTTTTTT. As protein: CASSVDTDEKLFF.

This chain joins TRBV19 and TRBJ2-1; D uncertain. The CDR3 length is 14 residues. Looked up from germline, CDR1 is LNHDA and CDR2 is SQIVND (reference sequence). V lost 0 bases to trimming and J lost 7 bases, with 10 bases between them. The CDR3 bases are TGTGCCAGTAGTATAGACCTCCTGGATAATGAGCAGTTCTTC. Protein sequence: CASSIDLLDNEQFF.

This clonotype was counted many times. This sequence joins TRBV5-1 and TRBJ2-3; D is ambiguous. The CDR3 length is 14 residues. The germline V and J ends were trimmed by 5 bases and 2 bases, with 12 bases remaining between them. CDR1 SGHRS and CDR2 YFSETQ come from the germline V gene. The CDR3 bases are TGCGCCAGCAGAGGCGGCGGACCCACAGATACGCAGTATTTT. It is translated as CASRGGGPTDTQYF.

In its sample, this clonotype was seen many times. V and J are TRBV6-2 or TRBV6-3 and TRBJ1-1, with D possibly being TRBD1 (6 bases). The V end was cut by 2 bases, the J end by 3 bases, with 13 bases between. The germline V gene encodes CDR1 MNHEY and CDR2 SVGEGT. The CDR3 consists of 15 residues. The CDR3 region is CASSYRAGADTEAFF. In nucleotides, the CDR3 is TGTGCCAGCAGTTACCGGGCAGGGGCGGACACTGAAGCTTTCTTT.

This clonotype was observed a few times. This chain uses TRBV6-1 with TRBJ1-5, with 10 bases that match TRBD1. CDR1 and CDR2 (germline): MNHNS, SASEGT. The CDR3 is 15 residues long. J gave up 6 bases and V 6 bases, and 8 bases lay outside the gene matches. The CDR3 sequence: CASRAGTGAGQPQHF. The DNA of the CDR3 is TGTGCCAGCAGGGCCGGGACAGGGGCGGGTCAGCCCCAGCATTTT.

This clonotype was recorded a few times. This chain connects TRBV27 to TRBJ2-7; TRBD1 or TRBD2 may be the D gene (5 bases each). The germline V and J ends were trimmed by 3 bases and 5 bases, with 14 bases remaining between them. Germline values: CDR1 MNHEY, CDR2 SMNVEV (reference sequence). The CDR3 is made up of 14 amino acids. In nucleotides, the CDR3 is TGTGCCAGCAGTTTTTCTGGGACGACCCACGAGCAGTACTTC. Protein: CASSFSGTTHEQYF.